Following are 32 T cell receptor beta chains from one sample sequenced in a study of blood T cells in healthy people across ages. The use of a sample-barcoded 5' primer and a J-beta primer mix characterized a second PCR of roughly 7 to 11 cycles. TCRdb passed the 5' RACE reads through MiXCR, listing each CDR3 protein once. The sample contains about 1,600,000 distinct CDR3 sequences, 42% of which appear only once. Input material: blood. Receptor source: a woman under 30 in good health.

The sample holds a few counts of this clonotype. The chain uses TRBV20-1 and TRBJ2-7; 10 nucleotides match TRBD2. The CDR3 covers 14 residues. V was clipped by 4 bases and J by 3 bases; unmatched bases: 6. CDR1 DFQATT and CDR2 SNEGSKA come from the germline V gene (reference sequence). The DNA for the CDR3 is TGCAGTGCTACCCGGACTAGCGGATTCTACGAGCAGTACTTC. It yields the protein CSATRTSGFYEQYF.

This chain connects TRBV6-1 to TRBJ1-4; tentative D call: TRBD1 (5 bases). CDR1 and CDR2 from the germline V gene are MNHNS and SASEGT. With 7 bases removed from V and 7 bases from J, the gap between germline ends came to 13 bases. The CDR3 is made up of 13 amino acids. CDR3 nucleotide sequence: TGTGCCAGCATCTCACTAGGGGTTGAAAAACTGTTTTTT. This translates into CASISLGVEKLFF.

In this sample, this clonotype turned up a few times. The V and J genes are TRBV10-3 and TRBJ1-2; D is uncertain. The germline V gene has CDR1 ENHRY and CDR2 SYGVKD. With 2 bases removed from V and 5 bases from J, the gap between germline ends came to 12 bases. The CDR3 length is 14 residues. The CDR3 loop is CAISEGPADYGYTF. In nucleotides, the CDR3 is TGTGCCATCAGTGAGGGTCCGGCAGATTATGGCTACACCTTC.

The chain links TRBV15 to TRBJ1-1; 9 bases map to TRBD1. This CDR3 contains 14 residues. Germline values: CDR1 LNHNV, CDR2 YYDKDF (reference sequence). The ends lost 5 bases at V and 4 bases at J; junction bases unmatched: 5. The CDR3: CATSGHRGPTEAFF. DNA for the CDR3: TGTGCCACCAGCGGCCACAGGGGGCCCACTGAAGCTTTCTTT.

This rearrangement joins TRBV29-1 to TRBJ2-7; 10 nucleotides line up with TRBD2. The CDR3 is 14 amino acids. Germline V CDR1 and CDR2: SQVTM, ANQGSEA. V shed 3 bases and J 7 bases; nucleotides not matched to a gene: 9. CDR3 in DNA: TGCAGCGTTGATCGGACTAGCGGTTTCCATGAGCAGTACTTC. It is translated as CSVDRTSGFHEQYF.

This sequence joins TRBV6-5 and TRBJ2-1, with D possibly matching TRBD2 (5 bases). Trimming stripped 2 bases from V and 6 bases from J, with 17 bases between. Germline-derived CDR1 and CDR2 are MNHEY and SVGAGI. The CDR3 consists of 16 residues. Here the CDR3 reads CASSYVSAAVGNEQFF. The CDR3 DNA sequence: TGTGCCAGCAGTTACGTTTCGGCAGCGGTTGGCAATGAGCAGTTCTTC.

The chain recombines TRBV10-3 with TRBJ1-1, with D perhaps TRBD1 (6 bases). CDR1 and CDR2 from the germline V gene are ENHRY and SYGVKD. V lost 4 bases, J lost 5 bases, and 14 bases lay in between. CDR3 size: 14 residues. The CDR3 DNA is TGTGCCATCAGTGGAACAGAAGGGGGGACTGAAGCTTTCTTT. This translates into CAISGTEGGTEAFF.

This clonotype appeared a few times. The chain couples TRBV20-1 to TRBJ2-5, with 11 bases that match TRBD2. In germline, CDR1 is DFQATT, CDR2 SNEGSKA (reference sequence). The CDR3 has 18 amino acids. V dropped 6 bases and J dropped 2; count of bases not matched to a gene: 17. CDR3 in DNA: TGCAGTGCCATAGACGGGGCTAGCGGGGGGCACAAGCAAGAGACCCAGTACTTC. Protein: CSAIDGASGGHKQETQYF.

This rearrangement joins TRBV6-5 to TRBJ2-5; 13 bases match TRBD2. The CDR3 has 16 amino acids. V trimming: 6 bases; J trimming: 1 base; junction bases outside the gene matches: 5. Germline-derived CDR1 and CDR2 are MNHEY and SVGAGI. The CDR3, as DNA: TGTGCCAGCAGCGGACTAGCGGGGGACCGCCAAGAGACCCAGTACTTC. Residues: CASSGLAGDRQETQYF.

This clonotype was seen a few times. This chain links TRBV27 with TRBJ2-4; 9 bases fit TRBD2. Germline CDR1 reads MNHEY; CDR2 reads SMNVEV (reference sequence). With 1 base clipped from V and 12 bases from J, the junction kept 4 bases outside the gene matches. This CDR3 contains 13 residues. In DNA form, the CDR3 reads TGTGCCAGCAGTTTATTGTCTAGCGGGGATCAGTACTTC. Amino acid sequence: CASSLLSSGDQYF.

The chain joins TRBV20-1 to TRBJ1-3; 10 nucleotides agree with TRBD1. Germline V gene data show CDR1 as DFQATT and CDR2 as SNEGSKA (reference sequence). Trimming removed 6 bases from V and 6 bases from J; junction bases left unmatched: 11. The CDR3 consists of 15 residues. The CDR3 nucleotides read TGCAGTGCCAAGAGGGGACAGGGGATTGAAAACACCATATATTTT. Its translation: CSAKRGQGIENTIYF.

The CDR3 here is CASSPTSRPYNEQFF. CDR3 nucleotides: TGTGCCAGCAGTCCAACTAGCAGGCCGTACAATGAGCAGTTCTTC. The rearrangement links TRBV7-2 to TRBJ2-1, with D possibly TRBD2 on 6 matching bases. This CDR3 has 15 amino acids. Germline loops: CDR1 SGHTA, CDR2 FQGNSA. V was shortened by 6 bases and J by 4 bases, with 16 bases between the two germline ends.

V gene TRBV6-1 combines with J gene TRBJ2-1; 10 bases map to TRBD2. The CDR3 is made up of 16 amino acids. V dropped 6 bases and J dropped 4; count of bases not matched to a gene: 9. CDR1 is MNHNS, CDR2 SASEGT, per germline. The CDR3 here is CASRAERGGSYNEQFF. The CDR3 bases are TGTGCCAGCAGAGCGGAGCGGGGGGGATCTTACAATGAGCAGTTCTTC.

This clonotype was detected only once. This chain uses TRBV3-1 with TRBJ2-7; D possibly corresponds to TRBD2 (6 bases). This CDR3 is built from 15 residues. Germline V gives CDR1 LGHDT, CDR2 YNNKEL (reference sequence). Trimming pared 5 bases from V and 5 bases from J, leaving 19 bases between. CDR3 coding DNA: TGTGCCAGCAGCGACTGGAGCCGGGGGTCCCACGAGCAGTACTTC. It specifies CASSDWSRGSHEQYF.

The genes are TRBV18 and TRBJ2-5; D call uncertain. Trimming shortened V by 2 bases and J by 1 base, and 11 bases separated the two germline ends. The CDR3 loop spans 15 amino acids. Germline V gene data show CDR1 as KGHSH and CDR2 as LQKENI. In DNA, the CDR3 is TGTGCCAGCTCACCAAACTCACTACTCCAAGAGACCCAGTACTTC. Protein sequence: CASSPNSLLQETQYF.

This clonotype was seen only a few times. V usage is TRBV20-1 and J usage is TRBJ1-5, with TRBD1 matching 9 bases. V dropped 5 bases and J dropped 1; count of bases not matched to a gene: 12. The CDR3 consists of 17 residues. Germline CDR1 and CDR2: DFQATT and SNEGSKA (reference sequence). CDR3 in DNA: TGCAGTGCTCCTACGGTTACAGGGGGCGGGAGCAATCAGCCCCAGCATTTT. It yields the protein CSAPTVTGGGSNQPQHF.

The CDR3 coding sequence is TGTGCCAGCAGTTACTCCTCACAGGGGTCTTACGAGCAGTACTTC. Encoded protein: CASSYSSQGSYEQYF. V is TRBV6-5 and J is TRBJ2-7; 7 bases agree with TRBD1. The CDR3 length is 15 residues. J gave up 4 bases and V 0 bases, and 6 bases lay outside the gene matches. Germline V gene data show CDR1 as MNHEY and CDR2 as SVGAGI.

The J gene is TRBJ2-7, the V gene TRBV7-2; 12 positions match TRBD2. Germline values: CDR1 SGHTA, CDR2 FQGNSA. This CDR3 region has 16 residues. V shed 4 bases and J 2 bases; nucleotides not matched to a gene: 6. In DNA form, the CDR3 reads TGTGCCAGCAGCTGGGGACTAGCGGGCGGGACCTACGAGCAGTACTTC. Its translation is CASSWGLAGGTYEQYF.

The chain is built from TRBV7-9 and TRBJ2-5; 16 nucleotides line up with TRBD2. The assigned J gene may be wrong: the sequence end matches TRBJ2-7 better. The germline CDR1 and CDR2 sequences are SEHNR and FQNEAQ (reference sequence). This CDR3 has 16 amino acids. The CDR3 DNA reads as TGTGCCAGCAGCGTCGGGACTAGCGGGAGGGGGAACGAGCAGTACTTC. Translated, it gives CASSVGTSGRGNEQYF.

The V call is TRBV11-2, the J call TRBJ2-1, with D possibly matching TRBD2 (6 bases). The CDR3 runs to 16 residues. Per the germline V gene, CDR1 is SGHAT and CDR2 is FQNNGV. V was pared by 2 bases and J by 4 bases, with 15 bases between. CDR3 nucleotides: TGTGCCAGCAGCTTACAGGGCGGGACTTGGTACAATGAGCAGTTCTTC. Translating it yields CASSLQGGTWYNEQFF.

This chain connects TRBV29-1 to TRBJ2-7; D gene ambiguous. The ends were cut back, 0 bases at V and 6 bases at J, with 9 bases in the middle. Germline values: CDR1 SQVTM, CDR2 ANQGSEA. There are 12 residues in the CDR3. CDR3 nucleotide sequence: TGCAGCGTTGAAGAGTATGGCGTCGAGCAGTACTTC. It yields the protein CSVEEYGVEQYF.

CDR3 in DNA: TGCAGTGCTAACCGGGACATTAATGAAAAACTGTTTTTT. This translates into CSANRDINEKLFF. The rearrangement uses TRBV20-1 and TRBJ1-4; D might be TRBD1 (6 bases). Germline values: CDR1 DFQATT, CDR2 SNEGSKA (reference sequence). With 4 bases removed from V and 4 bases from J, the gap between germline ends came to 10 bases. CDR3 size: 13 residues.

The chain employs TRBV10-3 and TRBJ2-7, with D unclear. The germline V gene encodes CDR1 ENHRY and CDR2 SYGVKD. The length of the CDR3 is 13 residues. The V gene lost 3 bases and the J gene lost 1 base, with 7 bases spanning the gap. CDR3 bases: TGTGCCATCAGTGACGAGGAATCCTACGAGCAGTACTTC. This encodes CAISDEESYEQYF.

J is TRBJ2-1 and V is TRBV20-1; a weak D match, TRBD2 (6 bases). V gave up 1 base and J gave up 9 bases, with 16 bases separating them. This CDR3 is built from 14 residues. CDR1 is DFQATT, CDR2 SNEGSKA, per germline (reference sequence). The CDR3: CSARAGARDREQFF. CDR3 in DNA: TGCAGTGCTAGAGCGGGAGCGAGGGACCGTGAGCAGTTCTTC.

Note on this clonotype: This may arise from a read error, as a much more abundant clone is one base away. CDR3 sequence: CASSDRGGTTYNVQFF. The CDR3 DNA sequence: TGCGCCAGCAGTGATAGAGGCGGCACCACCTACAATGTGCAGTTCTTC. V and J are TRBV10-2 and TRBJ2-1; D gene uncertain. The germline gives CDR1 WSHSY, CDR2 SAAADI. CDR3 length: 16 amino acids.

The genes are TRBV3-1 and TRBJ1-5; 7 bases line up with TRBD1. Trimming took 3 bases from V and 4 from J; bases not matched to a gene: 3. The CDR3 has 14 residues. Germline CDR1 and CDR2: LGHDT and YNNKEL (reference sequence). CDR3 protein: CASSQTGKNQPQHF. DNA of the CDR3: TGTGCCAGCAGCCAGACAGGGAAGAATCAGCCCCAGCATTTT.

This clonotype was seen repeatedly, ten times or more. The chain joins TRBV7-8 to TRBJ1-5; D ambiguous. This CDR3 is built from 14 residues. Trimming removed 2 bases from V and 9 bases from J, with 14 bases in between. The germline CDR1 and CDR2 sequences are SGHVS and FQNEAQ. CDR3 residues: CASSLWRSAGPQHF. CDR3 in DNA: TGTGCCAGCAGCTTATGGAGGTCCGCAGGGCCCCAGCATTTT.

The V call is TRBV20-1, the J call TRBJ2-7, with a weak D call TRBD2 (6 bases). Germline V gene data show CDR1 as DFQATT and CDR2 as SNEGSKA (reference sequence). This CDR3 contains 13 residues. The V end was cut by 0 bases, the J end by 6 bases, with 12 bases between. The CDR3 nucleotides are TGCAGTGCTAGAGATGGAGGAGCGGGCGAGCAGTACTTC. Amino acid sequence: CSARDGGAGEQYF.

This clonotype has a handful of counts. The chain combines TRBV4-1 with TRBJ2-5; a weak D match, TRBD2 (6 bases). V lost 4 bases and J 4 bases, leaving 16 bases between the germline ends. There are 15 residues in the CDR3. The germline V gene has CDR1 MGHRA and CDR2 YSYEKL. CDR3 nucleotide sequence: TGCGCCAGCAGCCGGTCGGGAGATGCTCTAGAGACCCAGTACTTC. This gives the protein CASSRSGDALETQYF.

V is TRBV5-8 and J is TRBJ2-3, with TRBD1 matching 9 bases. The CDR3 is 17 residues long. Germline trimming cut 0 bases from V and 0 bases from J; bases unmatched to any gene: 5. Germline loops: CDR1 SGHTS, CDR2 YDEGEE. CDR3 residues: CASSLGDRDPSTDTQYF. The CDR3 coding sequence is TGTGCCAGCAGCTTGGGGGACAGGGACCCTAGCACAGATACGCAGTATTTT.

CDR3 amino acids: CSARLGRSYEQYF. The CDR3 region has the DNA TGCAGTGCTAGACTCGGGCGGTCATACGAGCAGTACTTC. The J gene is TRBJ2-4, the V gene TRBV20-1, with unresolved D. The last part of the DNA fits TRBJ2-7 better; the J call may be wrong. This CDR3 region has 13 residues. Per germline, CDR1 DFQATT and CDR2 SNEGSKA (reference sequence).

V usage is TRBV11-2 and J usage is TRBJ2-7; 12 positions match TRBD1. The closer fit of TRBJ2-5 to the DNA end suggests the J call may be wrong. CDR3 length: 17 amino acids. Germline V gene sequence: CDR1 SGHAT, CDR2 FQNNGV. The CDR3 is CASSFPPGQGAGETQYF. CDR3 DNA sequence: TGTGCCAGCAGCTTCCCGCCGGGACAGGGGGCAGGGGAGACCCAGTACTTC.